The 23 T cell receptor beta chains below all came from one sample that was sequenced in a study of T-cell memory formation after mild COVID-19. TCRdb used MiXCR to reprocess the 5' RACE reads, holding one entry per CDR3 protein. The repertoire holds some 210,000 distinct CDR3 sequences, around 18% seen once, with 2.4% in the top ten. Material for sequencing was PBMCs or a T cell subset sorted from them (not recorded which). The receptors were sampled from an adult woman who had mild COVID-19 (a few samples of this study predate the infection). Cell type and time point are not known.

As DNA, the CDR3 is TGTGCCAGCAGTTGGGACAGCTCAGGGCAGCCCCAGCATTTT. As protein: CASSWDSSGQPQHF. The rearrangement uses TRBV27 and TRBJ1-5, with 7 bases that match TRBD1. Losses at the gene ends were 4 bases for V and 7 bases for J; bases not matched to a gene: 7. Germline V gene sequence: CDR1 MNHEY, CDR2 SMNVEV (reference sequence). There are 14 residues in the CDR3.

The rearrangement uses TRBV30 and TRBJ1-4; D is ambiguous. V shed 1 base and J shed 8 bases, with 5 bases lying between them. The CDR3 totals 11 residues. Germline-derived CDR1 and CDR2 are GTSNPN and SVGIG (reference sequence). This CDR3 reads CAWSGGEKLFF. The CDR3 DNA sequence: TGTGCCTGGAGTGGGGGAGAAAAACTGTTTTTT.

CDR3 nucleotides: TGTGCCAGCAGCTTATTGGGCGGGAGAATGGGTGAGCAGTTCTTC. It is translated as CASSLLGGRMGEQFF. The rearrangement joins TRBV7-2 to TRBJ2-1; 7 bases fit TRBD2. Germline CDR1 reads SGHTA; CDR2 reads FQGNSA. V gave up 2 bases and J gave up 9 bases; unmatched junction bases: 10. There are 15 residues in the CDR3.

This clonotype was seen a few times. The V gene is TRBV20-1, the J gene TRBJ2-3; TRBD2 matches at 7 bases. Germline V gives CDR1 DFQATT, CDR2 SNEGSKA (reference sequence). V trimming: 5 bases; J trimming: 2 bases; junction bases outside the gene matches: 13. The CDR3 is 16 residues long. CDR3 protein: CSAPKEGTTYTDTQYF. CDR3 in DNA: TGCAGTGCTCCTAAGGAGGGGACTACCTACACAGATACGCAGTATTTT.

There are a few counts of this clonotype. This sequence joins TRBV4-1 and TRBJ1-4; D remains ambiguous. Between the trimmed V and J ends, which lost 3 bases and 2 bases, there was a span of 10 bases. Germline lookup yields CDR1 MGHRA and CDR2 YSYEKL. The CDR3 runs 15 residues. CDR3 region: CASSQIAGTNEKLFF. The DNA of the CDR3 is TGCGCCAGCAGCCAGATCGCGGGGACTAATGAAAAACTGTTTTTT.

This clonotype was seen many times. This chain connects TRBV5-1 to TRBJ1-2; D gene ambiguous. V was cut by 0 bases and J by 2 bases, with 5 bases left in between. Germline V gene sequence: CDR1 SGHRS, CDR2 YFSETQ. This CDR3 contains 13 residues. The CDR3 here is CASSLDSNYGYTF. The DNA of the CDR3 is TGCGCCAGCAGCTTGGATAGCAACTATGGCTACACCTTC. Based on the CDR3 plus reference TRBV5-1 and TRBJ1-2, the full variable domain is KAGVTQTPRYLIKTRGQQVTLSCSPISGHRSVSWYQQTPGQGLQFLFEYFSETQRNKGNFPGRFSGRQFSNSRSEMNVSTLELGDSALYLCASSLDSNYGYTFGSGTRLTVV.

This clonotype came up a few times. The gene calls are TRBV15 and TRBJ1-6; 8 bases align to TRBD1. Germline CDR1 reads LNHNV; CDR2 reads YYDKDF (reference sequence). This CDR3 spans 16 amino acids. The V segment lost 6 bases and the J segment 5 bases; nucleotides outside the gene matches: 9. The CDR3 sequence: CATRGFGQGNNSPLHF. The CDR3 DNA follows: TGTGCCACCAGGGGATTCGGACAGGGCAATAATTCACCCCTCCACTTT.

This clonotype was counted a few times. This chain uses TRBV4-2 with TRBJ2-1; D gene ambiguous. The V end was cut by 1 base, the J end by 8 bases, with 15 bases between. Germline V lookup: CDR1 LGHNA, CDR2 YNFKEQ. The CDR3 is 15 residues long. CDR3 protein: CASSQVMSELYEQFF. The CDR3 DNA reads TGTGCCAGCAGCCAAGTGATGTCTGAGCTGTATGAGCAGTTCTTC.

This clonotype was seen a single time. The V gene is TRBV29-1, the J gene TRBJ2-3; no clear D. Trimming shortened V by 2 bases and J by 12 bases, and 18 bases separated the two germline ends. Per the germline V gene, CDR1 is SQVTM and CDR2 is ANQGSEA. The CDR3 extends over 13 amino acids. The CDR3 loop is CSVEPSGSPNQYF. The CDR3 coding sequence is TGCAGCGTTGAACCCTCCGGGTCCCCGAATCAGTATTTT.

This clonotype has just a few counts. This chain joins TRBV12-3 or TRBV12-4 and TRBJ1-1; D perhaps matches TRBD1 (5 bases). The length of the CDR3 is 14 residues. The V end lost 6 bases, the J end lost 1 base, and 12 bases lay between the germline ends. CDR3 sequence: CASRSGTENTEAFF. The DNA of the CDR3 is TGTGCCAGCAGGTCCGGGACGGAGAACACTGAAGCTTTCTTT.

CDR3 protein: CASSSQGKYGYTF. Here the CDR3 DNA reads TGTGCCAGCAGCTCCCAGGGGAAATATGGCTACACCTTC. V is TRBV7-9 and J is TRBJ1-2; tentatively, D is TRBD1 (6 bases). Trimming left V 4 bases short and J 5 bases short, with 11 bases between. Germline loops: CDR1 SEHNR, CDR2 FQNEAQ (reference sequence). This CDR3 has 13 amino acids.

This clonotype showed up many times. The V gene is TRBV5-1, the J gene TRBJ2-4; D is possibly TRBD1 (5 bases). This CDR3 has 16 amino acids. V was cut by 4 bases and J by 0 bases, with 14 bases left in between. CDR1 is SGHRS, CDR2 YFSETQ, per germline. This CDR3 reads CASSHTGPVAKNIQYF. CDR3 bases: TGCGCCAGCAGCCATACAGGCCCGGTAGCCAAAAACATTCAGTACTTC.

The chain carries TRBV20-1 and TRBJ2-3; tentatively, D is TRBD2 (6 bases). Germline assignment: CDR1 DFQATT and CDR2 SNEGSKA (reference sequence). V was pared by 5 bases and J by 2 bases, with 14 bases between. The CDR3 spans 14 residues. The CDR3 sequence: CSAAGTLNTDTQYF. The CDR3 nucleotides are TGCAGTGCTGCCGGGACTTTAAACACAGATACGCAGTATTTT.

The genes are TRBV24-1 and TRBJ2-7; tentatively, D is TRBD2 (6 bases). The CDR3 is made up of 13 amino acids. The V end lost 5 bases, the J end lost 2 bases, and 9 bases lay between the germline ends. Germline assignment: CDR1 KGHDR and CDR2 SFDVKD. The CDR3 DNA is TGTGCCACCAGTGCTGGGGAGGCCTACGAGCAGTACTTC. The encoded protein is CATSAGEAYEQYF.

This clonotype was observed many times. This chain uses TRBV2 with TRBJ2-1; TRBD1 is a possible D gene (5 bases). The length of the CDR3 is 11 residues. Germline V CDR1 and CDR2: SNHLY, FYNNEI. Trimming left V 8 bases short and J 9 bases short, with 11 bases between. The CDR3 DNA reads TGTGCCAGCGGCAGGGTAGGTGAGCAGTTCTTC. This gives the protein CASGRVGEQFF.

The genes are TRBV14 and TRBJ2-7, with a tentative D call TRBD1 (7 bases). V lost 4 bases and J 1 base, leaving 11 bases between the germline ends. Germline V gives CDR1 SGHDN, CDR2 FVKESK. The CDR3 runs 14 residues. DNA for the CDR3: TGTGCCAGCAGCCCGACAGGGAGGTCCTACGAGCAGTACTTC. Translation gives CASSPTGRSYEQYF.

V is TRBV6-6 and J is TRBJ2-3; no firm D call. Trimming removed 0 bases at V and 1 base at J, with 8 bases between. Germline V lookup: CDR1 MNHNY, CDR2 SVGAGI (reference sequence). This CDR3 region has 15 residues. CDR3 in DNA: TGTGCCAGCAGTTACTCATCTGGGGGCACAGATACGCAGTATTTT. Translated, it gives CASSYSSGGTDTQYF.

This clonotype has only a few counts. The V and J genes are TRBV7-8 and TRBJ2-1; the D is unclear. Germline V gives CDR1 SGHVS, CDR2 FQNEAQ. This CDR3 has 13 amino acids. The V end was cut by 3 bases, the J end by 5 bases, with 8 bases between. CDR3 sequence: CASSFFLNNEQFF. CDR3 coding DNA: TGTGCCAGCAGCTTCTTCCTTAACAATGAGCAGTTCTTC.

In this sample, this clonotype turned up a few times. The CDR3 nucleotides are TGTGCCAGCTCACCAAGGAGGGGGGCCCGCTCAGATACGCAGTATTTT. It specifies CASSPRRGARSDTQYF. V usage is TRBV18 and J usage is TRBJ2-3, with D perhaps TRBD1 or TRBD2 (6 bases each). V was pared by 2 bases and J by 4 bases, with 16 bases between. Germline V gene data show CDR1 as KGHSH and CDR2 as LQKENI. This CDR3 is built from 16 residues. Using reference TRBV18 and TRBJ2-3 for the parts outside the CDR3, the full variable domain is NAGVMQNPRHLVRRRGQEARLRCSPMKGHSHVYWYRQLPEEGLKFMVYLQKENIIDESGMPKERFSAEFPKEGPSILRIQQVVRGDSAAYFCASSPRRGARSDTQYFGPGTRLTVL.

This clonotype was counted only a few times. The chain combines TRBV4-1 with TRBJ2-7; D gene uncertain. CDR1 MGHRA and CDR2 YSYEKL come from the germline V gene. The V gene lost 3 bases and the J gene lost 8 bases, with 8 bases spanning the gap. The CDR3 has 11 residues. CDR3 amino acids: CASSHHGQQYF. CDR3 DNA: TGCGCCAGCAGCCACCACGGCCAGCAGTACTTC.

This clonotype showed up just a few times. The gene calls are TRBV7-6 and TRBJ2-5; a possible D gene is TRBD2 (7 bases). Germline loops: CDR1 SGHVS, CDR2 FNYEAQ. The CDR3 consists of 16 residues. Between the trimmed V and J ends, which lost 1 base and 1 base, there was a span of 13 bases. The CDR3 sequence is CASSLDGGGRQETQYF. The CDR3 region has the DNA TGTGCCAGCAGCTTAGATGGCGGGGGCCGCCAAGAGACCCAGTACTTC.

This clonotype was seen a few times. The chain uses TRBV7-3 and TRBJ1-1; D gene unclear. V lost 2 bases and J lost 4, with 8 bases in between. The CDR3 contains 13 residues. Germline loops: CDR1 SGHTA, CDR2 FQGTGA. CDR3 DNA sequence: TGTGCCAGCAGCTTATCATTAAGCACTGAAGCTTTCTTT. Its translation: CASSLSLSTEAFF.

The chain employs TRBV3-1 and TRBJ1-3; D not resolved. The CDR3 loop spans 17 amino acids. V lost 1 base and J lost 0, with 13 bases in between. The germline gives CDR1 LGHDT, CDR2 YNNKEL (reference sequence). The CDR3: CASSQGEESNSGNTIYF. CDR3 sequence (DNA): TGTGCCAGCAGCCAAGGGGAAGAGTCTAACTCTGGAAACACCATATATTTT.